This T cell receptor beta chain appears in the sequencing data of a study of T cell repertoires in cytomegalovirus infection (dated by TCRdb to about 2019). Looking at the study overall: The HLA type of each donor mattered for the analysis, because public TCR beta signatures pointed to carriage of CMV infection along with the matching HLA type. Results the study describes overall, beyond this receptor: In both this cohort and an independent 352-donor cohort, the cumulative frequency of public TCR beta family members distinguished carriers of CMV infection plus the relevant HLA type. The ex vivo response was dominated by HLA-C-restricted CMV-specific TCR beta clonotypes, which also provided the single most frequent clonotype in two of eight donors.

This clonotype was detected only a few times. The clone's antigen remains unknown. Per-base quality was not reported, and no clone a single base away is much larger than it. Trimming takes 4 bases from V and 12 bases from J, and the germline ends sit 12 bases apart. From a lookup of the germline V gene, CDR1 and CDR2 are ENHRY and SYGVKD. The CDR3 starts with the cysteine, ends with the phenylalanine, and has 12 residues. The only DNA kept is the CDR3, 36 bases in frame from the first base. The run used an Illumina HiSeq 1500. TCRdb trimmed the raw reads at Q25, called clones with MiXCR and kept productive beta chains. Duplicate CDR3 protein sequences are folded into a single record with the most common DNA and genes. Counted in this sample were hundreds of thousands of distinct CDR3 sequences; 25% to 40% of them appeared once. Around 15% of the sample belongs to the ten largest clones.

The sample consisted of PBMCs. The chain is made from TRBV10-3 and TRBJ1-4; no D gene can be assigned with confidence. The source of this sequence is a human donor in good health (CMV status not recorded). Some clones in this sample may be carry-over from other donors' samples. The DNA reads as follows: TGTGCCATCAGTGGAGGGAGTGAGGAACTGTTTTTT. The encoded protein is CAISGGSEELFF.